Below, 19 T cell receptor beta chains from the same sample are listed, as sequenced in a study of cytomegalovirus exposure and HLA in healthy donors. Primers for the PCR totalled 60 Vbeta and 13 Jbeta. Here immunoSEQ multiplex PCR was the method, and the copy in TCRdb shows in-frame clones only, minus some. The sample shows about 130,000 clones, 80% of them seen only once. The sample consisted of PBMCs. These receptors were taken from a man aged 25 to 45 in good health and CMV-seronegative.

This rearrangement joins TRBV6-5 to TRBJ2-7; TRBD1 matches 7 bases. The CDR3 runs 11 residues. The trim removed 5 bases at V and 6 bases at J, leaving 1 base unmatched. The germline gives CDR1 MNHEY, CDR2 SVGAGI. The CDR3 DNA reads as TGTGCCAGCAGTCACAGGGGCGAGCAGTACTTC. It yields the protein CASSHRGEQYF.

The CDR3 nucleotides are TGTGCCAGCAGCTACACACTAGCGGGAGGTGTCGATACGCAGTATTTT. This codes for CASSYTLAGGVDTQYF. The chain combines TRBV6-5 with TRBJ2-3, with 12 bases identical to TRBD2. Germline lookup yields CDR1 MNHEY and CDR2 SVGAGI. Trimming took 6 bases from V and 6 from J; bases not matched to a gene: 10. There are 16 residues in the CDR3.

The chain carries TRBV27 and TRBJ2-1, with 8 bases matching TRBD2. The V segment lost 6 bases and the J segment 4 bases; nucleotides outside the gene matches: 8. Per the germline V gene, CDR1 is MNHEY and CDR2 is SMNVEV (reference sequence). The CDR3 is 15 residues long. The CDR3 nucleotides are TGTGCCAGCAGCTCGACTAGCGAAGTATACAATGAGCAGTTCTTC. Protein product: CASSSTSEVYNEQFF.

This chain connects TRBV5-6 to TRBJ2-7, with 7 bases matching TRBD2. V lost 2 bases to trimming and J lost 3 bases; unmatched junction nucleotides: 11. CDR1 and CDR2 (germline): SGHDT, YYEEEE. There are 16 residues in the CDR3. The CDR3 loop is CASSLRGAGLYYEQYF. In DNA form, the CDR3 reads TGTGCCAGCAGCTTAAGGGGAGCGGGGCTCTACTACGAGCAGTACTTC. Full variable domain (missing parts from reference TRBV5-6 and TRBJ2-7): DAGVTQSPTHLIKTRGQQVTLRCSPKSGHDTVSWYQQALGQGPQFIFQYYEEEERQRGNFPDRFSGHQFPNYSSELNVNALLLGDSALYLCASSLRGAGLYYEQYFGPGTRLTVT.

This clone has a handful of counts. The chain recombines TRBV4-1 with TRBJ1-4; 8 bases agree with TRBD1. CDR3 length equals 18 residues. Germline V gene lookup returns CDR1 MGHRA and CDR2 YSYEKL. Trimming at V came to 2 bases and at J to 4 bases, leaving 12 bases not matched to a gene. This chain's CDR3 is CASSQRGITGGYNEKLFF. For the CDR3, the DNA is TGCGCCAGCAGCCAAAGGGGGATTACAGGGGGATATAATGAAAAACTGTTTTTT.

This rearrangement joins TRBV28 to TRBJ2-3, with 8 bases lining up with TRBD2. Germline lookup yields CDR1 MDHEN and CDR2 SYDVKM. The trim removed 7 bases at V and 3 bases at J, leaving 12 bases unmatched. The CDR3 runs to 16 residues. The CDR3 spells CASITGGGQGTDTQYF. The CDR3 DNA reads as TGTGCCAGCATCACCGGGGGGGGGCAGGGGACAGATACGCAGTATTTT.

The V and J genes are TRBV29-1 and TRBJ2-5, with D perhaps matching TRBD1 (6 bases). The V and J ends lost 1 base and 2 bases respectively, with 17 bases between them. This CDR3 comprises 16 residues. Per the germline V gene, CDR1 is SQVTM and CDR2 is ANQGSEA. CDR3 bases: TGCAGCGTTGAAGCCCTGGCAGGGGTGAAGCAAGAGACCCAGTACTTC. Amino acids: CSVEALAGVKQETQYF. The variable domain in full, with the rest retrieved from reference TRBV29-1 and TRBJ2-5, is SAVISQKPSRDICQRGTSLTIQCQVDSQVTMMFWYRQQPGQSLTLIATANQGSEATYESGFVIDKFPISRPNLTFSTLTVSNMSPEDSSIYLCSVEALAGVKQETQYFGPGTRLLVL.

This clone occurred a few times. The chain links TRBV4-1 to TRBJ2-7; TRBD1 matches at 8 bases. Unmatched junction bases numbered 8, after V lost 4 bases and J lost 3 bases. The length of the CDR3 is 15 residues. Per germline, CDR1 MGHRA and CDR2 YSYEKL. CDR3 bases: TGCGCCAGCAGCCGTTTACAGGGGGAAGTCTACGAGCAGTACTTC. Translating gives CASSRLQGEVYEQYF.

This clone was counted between two and nine times. The chain recombines TRBV6-6 with TRBJ2-3, with TRBD2 identical over 9 bases. Germline V gene sequence: CDR1 MNHNY, CDR2 SVGAGI (reference sequence). The trim removed 5 bases at V and 1 base at J, leaving 4 bases unmatched. This CDR3 is 15 amino acids long. CDR3 sequence reads: CASSPWTSGTDTQYF. CDR3 bases: TGTGCCAGCAGTCCCTGGACTAGCGGCACAGATACGCAGTATTTT.

The V gene is TRBV28, the J gene TRBJ2-7; 9 bases match TRBD2. With V trimmed by 3 bases and J by 2 bases, 8 bases remained unmatched. CDR3 length: 16 amino acids. Germline assignment: CDR1 MDHEN and CDR2 SYDVKM. CDR3 in DNA: TGTGCCAGCAGTTTGTCGGATGCTAGCGGGACCTACGAGCAGTACTTC. This gives the protein CASSLSDASGTYEQYF. Full variable domain (outside the CDR3, taken from reference TRBV28 and TRBJ2-7): DVKVTQSSRYLVKRTGEKVFLECVQDMDHENMFWYRQDPGLGLRLIYFSYDVKMKEKGDIPEGYSVSREKKERFSLILESASTNQTSMYLCASSLSDASGTYEQYFGPGTRLTVT.

The chain uses TRBV10-1 and TRBJ1-1; unclear D gene. In germline, CDR1 is WNHNN, CDR2 SYGVQD (reference sequence). V shed 8 bases and J shed 11 bases, with 6 bases lying between them. The CDR3 sequence is 8 residues long. Written as DNA, the CDR3 is TGCGCCAGCCGCGGGGCTTTCTTT. Translating it yields CASRGAFF.

The rearrangement uses TRBV27 and TRBJ2-3; 8 positions agree with TRBD2. This CDR3 contains 15 residues. The ends lost 6 bases at V and 1 base at J; junction bases unmatched: 6. The germline V gene has CDR1 MNHEY and CDR2 SMNVEV (reference sequence). CDR3 protein: CASRVLAVRTDTQYF. CDR3 nucleotides: TGTGCCAGCAGAGTACTAGCGGTTCGCACAGATACGCAGTATTTT.

The rearrangement joins TRBV27 to TRBJ2-1; D is unresolved. The germline V gene has CDR1 MNHEY and CDR2 SMNVEV (reference sequence). This CDR3 is built from 16 residues. The V gene lost 2 bases and the J gene lost 7 bases, with 18 bases spanning the gap. The DNA for the CDR3 is TGTGCCAGCAGTTTAGAGGCCGGTACGGGTTGGAATGAGCAGTTCTTC. Its protein is CASSLEAGTGWNEQFF.

The chain has TRBV4-1 and TRBJ2-2; the D gene is possibly TRBD2 (6 bases). Between the trimmed V and J ends, which lost 0 bases and 1 base, there was a span of 15 bases. Germline V lookup: CDR1 MGHRA, CDR2 YSYEKL. The CDR3 covers 18 residues. CDR3 bases: TGCGCCAGCAGCCAAGAACCCCCGGGACTGCAGAACACCGGGGAGCTGTTTTTT. It codes for CASSQEPPGLQNTGELFF.

The V call is TRBV11-2, the J call TRBJ2-1, with unresolved D. Trimming stripped 1 base from V and 7 bases from J, with 11 bases between. The CDR3 has 14 residues. Germline V gives CDR1 SGHAT, CDR2 FQNNGV. The CDR3 protein is CASSLGLFQNEQFF. The CDR3 nucleotides are TGTGCCAGCAGCTTAGGCCTGTTTCAGAATGAGCAGTTCTTC.

This chain joins TRBV2 and TRBJ2-2; 7 bases agree with TRBD1. The CDR3 has 15 amino acids. Per the germline V gene, CDR1 is SNHLY and CDR2 is FYNNEI. The ends lost 10 bases at V and 0 bases at J; junction bases unmatched: 8. The CDR3 DNA reads TGTGCCACTCAAACAGGGGTCACGAACACCGGGGAGCTGTTTTTT. Its protein product is CATQTGVTNTGELFF.

The V and J genes are TRBV19 and TRBJ1-1, with D possibly being TRBD1 (6 bases). The length of the CDR3 is 14 residues. Germline lookup yields CDR1 LNHDA and CDR2 SQIVND (reference sequence). The V gene lost 4 bases and the J gene lost 4 bases, with 13 bases spanning the gap. CDR3 in DNA: TGTGCCAGTAGTAGGGGGAGGGGGGTCACTGAAGCTTTCTTT. It encodes CASSRGRGVTEAFF.

V is TRBV10-2 and J is TRBJ2-7, with TRBD1 identical over 8 bases. The germline V gene has CDR1 WSHSY and CDR2 SAAADI. The CDR3 length is 13 residues. Trimming removed 7 bases from V and 6 bases from J; junction bases left unmatched: 8. CDR3 protein: CASTGTGYSEQYF. CDR3 DNA: TGCGCCAGCACTGGGACAGGATACAGCGAGCAGTACTTC.

The rearrangement joins TRBV27 to TRBJ1-2; 10 nucleotides align to TRBD1. The germline V gene encodes CDR1 MNHEY and CDR2 SMNVEV (reference sequence). Germline trimming cut 6 bases from V and 4 bases from J; bases unmatched to any gene: 11. The CDR3 sequence is 16 residues long. For the CDR3, the DNA is TGTGCCAGCAGCGGCGAAGGGACAGGGGACAGCTATGGCTACACCTTC. It codes for CASSGEGTGDSYGYTF.